These T cell receptor beta chains were read from a single sample in a study of human T cells and chemical hapten exposure. TCRdb reprocessed the RACE reads via MiXCR and lists one record per CDR3 protein. Of about 98,000 distinct CDR3 sequences listed, 11% are singletons. Sequencing used whole blood, obtained in connection with sensitization to the hapten diphenylcyclopropenone (DPC). These receptors were collected from a woman aged 55 to 70 with alopecia areata. Some clones in this sample may be carry-over from other donors' samples. Both conserved end residues are trimmed from each CDR3.

TRBJ2-1,11,TRBV7-9,ASSLAIYNEQF
TRBJ2-6,15,TRBV5-1,ASSLNLLGSGANVLT
TRBJ1-2,13,TRBV9,ASSPRHSGAYGYT
TRBJ2-7,13,TRBV7-9,ASSLARQAQYEQY
TRBJ2-1,14,TRBV5-6,ASSRRRNSLYNEQF
TRBJ2-2,16,TRBV6-1,ASSEETGWGTNTGELF
TRBJ2-1,13,TRBV20-1,SARDRGIFYNEQF
TRBJ1-1,11,TRBV18,ASSRGQNTEAF
TRBJ2-7,12,TRBV15,ATSRVGGSYEQY
TRBJ2-1,10,TRBV5-5,ASSTMGNEQF
TRBJ1-1,13,TRBV5-1,ASSSTAGVNTEAF
TRBJ2-7,11,TRBV30,AWSVALAYEQY
TRBJ1-5,11,TRBV18,ASSDSFNQPQH
TRBJ1-5,13,TRBV6-2/TRBV6-3,ASGPAWGSNQPQH
TRBJ2-7,10,TRBV3-1,ASSHDSYEQY
TRBJ1-2,12,TRBV7-9,ASSSVKGNYGYT
TRBJ2-4,12,TRBV19,ASSLGQSSYIQY